The 16 T cell receptor beta chains presented below share a single source sample, sequenced in a study of blood T cell repertoires in COVID-19. TCRdb's table, derived via immunoSEQ multiplex PCR, lists solely in-frame clones and lacks some. The sample contains some 350,000 clones, less than 90% of which appear only once. Sequences were obtained from PBMCs or T cells enriched from blood (not recorded which). The receptors were gathered from a woman aged 30 to 39 who had recovered from COVID-19.

V is TRBV18 and J is TRBJ2-2; D is possibly TRBD2 (6 bases). This CDR3 contains 17 residues. Germline loops: CDR1 KGHSH, CDR2 LQKENI. The V gene lost 3 bases and the J gene lost 0 bases, with 14 bases spanning the gap. The CDR3 protein is CASSPGLANANTGELFF. The CDR3 coding sequence is TGTGCCAGCTCACCCGGGCTAGCGAACGCGAACACCGGGGAGCTGTTTTTT.

This chain links TRBV27 with TRBJ2-1, with 7 positions matching TRBD2. This CDR3 spans 15 amino acids. Germline CDR1 reads MNHEY; CDR2 reads SMNVEV (reference sequence). After removal of 2 bases from V and 6 bases from J, the junction contained 7 bases not matched to a gene. The CDR3 sequence: CASSLTGGTRNEQFF. The DNA for the CDR3 is TGTGCCAGCAGTTTAACGGGGGGAACTCGCAATGAGCAGTTCTTC.

The chain carries TRBV2 and TRBJ2-7; TRBD2 agrees at 8 bases. The CDR3 spans 13 residues. CDR1 is SNHLY and CDR2 is FYNNEI in the germline V gene. Trimming cost V 5 bases and J 4 bases; bases outside gene matches: 4. Here the CDR3 reads CASSSGSSYEQYF. For the CDR3, the DNA is TGTGCCAGCAGTAGCGGGAGTTCTTACGAGCAGTACTTC.

V usage is TRBV20-1 and J usage is TRBJ2-1; TRBD2 matches 10 bases. This CDR3 is 16 amino acids long. With V trimmed by 6 bases and J by 0 bases, 8 bases remained unmatched. CDR1 is DFQATT, CDR2 SNEGSKA, per germline (reference sequence). CDR3 sequence reads: CSASIPSGGSYNEQFF. As DNA, the CDR3 is TGCAGTGCGAGTATCCCTAGCGGGGGCTCCTACAATGAGCAGTTCTTC.

The chain recombines TRBV7-2 with TRBJ2-1; 13 nucleotides agree with TRBD2. In germline, CDR1 is SGHTA, CDR2 FQGNSA. The CDR3 has 15 amino acids. The trim removed 6 bases at V and 8 bases at J, leaving 7 bases unmatched. CDR3 in amino acids: CASRPRLAGGYEQFF. Here the CDR3 DNA reads TGTGCCAGCAGACCGCGACTAGCGGGGGGTTATGAGCAGTTCTTC.

The chain couples TRBV30 to TRBJ2-1; 8 nucleotides align to TRBD2. The V segment lost 5 bases and the J segment 16 bases; nucleotides outside the gene matches: 10. Germline-derived CDR1 and CDR2 are GTSNPN and SVGIG (reference sequence). This CDR3 region has 11 residues. This chain's CDR3 is CAWDGGAWEFF. DNA of the CDR3: TGTGCCTGGGACGGGGGGGCATGGGAATTCTTC.

J is TRBJ1-1 and V is TRBV18, with 8 bases lining up with TRBD1. V dropped 0 bases and J dropped 3; count of bases not matched to a gene: 6. Germline V lookup: CDR1 KGHSH, CDR2 LQKENI. This CDR3 has 16 amino acids. CDR3 sequence: CASSPPPGGTDTEAFF. Written as DNA, the CDR3 is TGTGCCAGCTCACCACCCCCAGGGGGCACGGACACTGAAGCTTTCTTT.

By sample fraction, this clone is medium-sized. Here the CDR3 DNA reads TGTGCCAGTAGTATAGATGAGGGAGCCACCGGGGAGCTGTTTTTT. Its translation: CASSIDEGATGELFF. The chain is built from TRBV19 and TRBJ2-2, with TRBD2 as a possible D gene (5 bases). CDR3 length: 15 residues. CDR1 and CDR2 (germline): LNHDA, SQIVND (reference sequence). Trimming took off 0 bases at V and 4 bases at J, with 9 bases between the two ends.

The chain combines TRBV3-1 (or the pseudogene TRBV3-2) with TRBJ1-4; D gene unclear. The germline V gene has CDR1 LGHDT and CDR2 YNNKEL (reference sequence). The CDR3 covers 13 residues. V lost 4 bases to trimming and J lost 7 bases, with 10 bases between them. DNA of the CDR3: TGTGCCAGCAGCCTCGCTCCGGGTGAAAAACTGTTTTTT. Translation: CASSLAPGEKLFF.

The chain recombines TRBV18 with TRBJ2-3, with 7 bases that match TRBD2. J lost 6 bases, V lost 0 bases, and 9 bases had no gene match. Germline assignment: CDR1 KGHSH and CDR2 LQKENI. The CDR3 is 16 amino acids. The CDR3 sequence: CASSPPDGRRDDTQYF. CDR3 DNA: TGTGCCAGCTCACCACCTGACGGGAGGAGGGACGATACGCAGTATTTT.

The chain carries TRBV7-9 and TRBJ1-2; TRBD1 is a possible D gene (6 bases). Trimming cost V 5 bases and J 8 bases, with 21 bases left between them. Germline values: CDR1 SEHNR, CDR2 FQNEAQ (reference sequence). CDR3 length: 15 amino acids. The CDR3 spells CASSLTGTAERGYTF. CDR3 DNA sequence: TGTGCCAGCAGCCTTACAGGGACGGCCGAGCGAGGCTACACCTTC.

Of note for this clone: The junction shows a germline mismatch at one end, possibly a read error. J is TRBJ2-5 and V is TRBV7-7; 13 bases map to TRBD2. The CDR3 runs 16 residues. Germline V gene data show CDR1 as SSHAT and CDR2 as FNYEAQ (reference sequence). DNA for the CDR3: TGTGCTAGCAGCCCGGGACTAGCGGGGTCCCAAGAGACCCAGTACTTC. This sequence encodes CASSPGLAGSQETQYF.

As for this clone: Other DNA sequences from this sample encode an identical CDR3 as well. This rearrangement joins TRBV12-3 or TRBV12-4 to TRBJ1-1; D ambiguous. This CDR3 comprises 13 residues. With 0 bases removed from V and 1 base from J, the gap between germline ends came to 3 bases. The CDR3 DNA reads TGTGCCAGCAGTTTAGCCTCGAACACTGAAGCTTTCTTT. It is translated as CASSLASNTEAFF.

This clone has a handful of counts. V is TRBV4-2 and J is TRBJ2-1, with D possibly TRBD2 on 6 matching bases. This CDR3 region has 16 residues. Germline V gene sequence: CDR1 LGHNA, CDR2 YNFKEQ. V lost 0 bases, J lost 6 bases, and 15 bases lay in between. CDR3 region: CASSQDPAGSGNEQFF. For the CDR3, the DNA is TGTGCCAGCAGCCAAGACCCTGCGGGGAGTGGCAATGAGCAGTTCTTC.

CDR3 bases: TGTGCCAGCAGCCAGGGACAGGACCTTGTCACTGAAGCTTTCTTT. This codes for CASSQGQDLVTEAFF. The V and J genes are TRBV13 and TRBJ1-1; 8 bases align to TRBD1. The CDR3 totals 15 residues. Per germline, CDR1 PRHDT and CDR2 FYEKMQ (reference sequence). The ends lost 5 bases at V and 4 bases at J; junction bases unmatched: 9.

The gene calls are TRBV18 and TRBJ2-2, with TRBD2 identical over 9 bases. The CDR3 sequence is 16 residues long. J lost 2 bases, V lost 4 bases, and 5 bases had no gene match. Germline loops: CDR1 KGHSH, CDR2 LQKENI. CDR3 DNA: TGTGCCAGCTCACTTGGACTAGCGCCAAACACCGGGGAGCTGTTTTTT. Its translation is CASSLGLAPNTGELFF. The entire variable domain, with the rest obtained from reference TRBV18 and TRBJ2-2, is as follows: NAGVMQNPRHLVRRRGQEARLRCSPMKGHSHVYWYRQLPEEGLKFMVYLQKENIIDESGMPKERFSAEFPKEGPSILRIQQVVRGDSAAYFCASSLGLAPNTGELFFGEGSRLTVL.